The entry that follows covers one T cell receptor (beta chain) sequence. The CDR3 spans 13 residues. Trimming shortened V by 8 bases and J by 4 bases, and 14 bases separated the two germline ends. Germline CDR1 reads ENHRY; CDR2 reads SYGVKD. Repertoires were generated with immunoSEQ multiplex PCR, while TCRdb's copy carries only in-frame clones and drops some. In the table there are 150,000 or so clones, about 88% of which are singletons. These data originate in a study of radiation and T cells in renal cell carcinoma. Time point described: blood 4 weeks post-SBRT, at nephrectomy. Treatment noted: 15 Gy SBRT to primary tumor, nephrectomy 4 weeks later. Nephrectomy followed 15 Gy stereotactic body radiation by 4 weeks. Blood was sampled at baseline, 2 weeks and 4 weeks after SBRT.

The chain combines TRBV10-3 with TRBJ2-5; no clear D. This receptor was obtained from a woman between 45 and 60 years old with renal cell carcinoma. The sample consisted of blood, taken from a patient whose treatment included radiotherapy and nephrectomy. CDR3 DNA: TGTGCCATCGGGGTACGAGACGGAGAGACCCAGTACTTC. Protein sequence: CAIGVRDGETQYF.